This T cell receptor beta chain came from a study of human T cells and chemical hapten exposure. Overall study context: Patients having alopecia areata, totalis or universalis were mostly female.

The time point denotes: patch test 3, about 24 weeks after DPC sensitization. Treatment meaning: therapeutic diphenylcyclopropenone sensitization with weekly scalp DPC. Donors, patients with alopecia ranging from 18 to 70 years old and judged suitable for DPC, provided samples. In the source study's methods: Samples had a median of around 92,000 TCRs, ranging about 20,000 to 690,600. TCRdb redid the calling of the RACE reads with MiXCR, one entry per CDR3 protein. These V and J calls are TCRdb output, not the study's own analysis. The sample records more than 85,000 distinct CDR3 sequences, less than 40% being singletons. The CDR3 runs 14 residues. CDR1 is MDHEN, CDR2 SYDVKM, per germline. V lost 7 bases to trimming and J lost 5 bases, with 12 bases between them. This clonotype was seen only a few times.

The sequencing here drew on whole blood, taken in connection with sensitization to the hapten diphenylcyclopropenone (DPC). The rearrangement links TRBV28 to TRBJ2-6; D not certain. The sequence came from a man aged 40-49 years with alopecia areata. Some clones in this sample may be carry-over from other donors' samples. The CDR3 nucleotides are TGTGCCAGCAATACCACACCAAGGGCCAACGTCCTGACTTTC. As protein: CASNTTPRANVLTF.